Sequencing of this T cell receptor beta chain was carried out in a study of T cell changes during pregnancy in multiple sclerosis. CDR3 length: 14 amino acids. Per germline, CDR1 SGHNT and CDR2 YYREEE (reference sequence). Trimming at V came to 5 bases and at J to 4 bases, leaving 4 bases not matched to a gene. Profiled with immunoSEQ multiplex PCR; TCRdb holds only in-frame clones, not every one. There are tens of thousands of clones in the sample; about 86% occur only once, and about 0.7% lies in the top ten. The V gene is TRBV5-4, the J gene TRBJ1-5, with 9 bases matching TRBD1. The source is a female donor in good health, enrolled as a control in a pregnancy study. The sample here was CD4+ T cells from peripheral blood mononuclear cells, taken in the first trimester of pregnancy. CDR3 region: CASSQDRGNQPQHF. CDR3 sequence (DNA): TGTGCCAGCAGTCAGGACAGGGGAAATCAGCCCCAGCATTTT.